This T cell receptor (beta chain) was obtained from a study of tumor and adjacent non-tumor tissue in lung cancer. Overall study context: The cohort had 12 to 13 adenocarcinoma, a couple of squamous cell and 1 small cell patients.

General study points: Patients with more diverse tumor TCRs had worse survival. In normal lung, the top 100 clones were significantly more dominant than in tumor.

A modified ARM-PCR protocol with three rounds of nested PCR amplified TCRbeta. TCRdb reprocessed the multiplex PCR reads via MiXCR and lists one record per CDR3 protein. The sample shows 70,000 to 90,000 distinct CDR3 sequences, under 85% of them seen only once. No cell sorting was done before RNA was extracted from the tissue. Regarding this clonotype: Its antigen is undetermined. Mismatch with germline at one junction end may stem from a read error.

Source material: lung tumor tissue. The clonotype originates from a woman aged 45-60 years with non-small cell lung cancer.

CDR3 bases: TGTGCCAGCAGCTACCCCCGACTAGCGGGAGAGGTGACGGACGAGCCGTACTTT. As protein: CASSYPRLAGEVTDEPYF. The V and J genes are TRBV5-6 and TRBJ2-7, with 12 bases that match TRBD2. The CDR3 is 18 residues long. Germline CDR1 is SGHDT and CDR2 is YYEEEE.